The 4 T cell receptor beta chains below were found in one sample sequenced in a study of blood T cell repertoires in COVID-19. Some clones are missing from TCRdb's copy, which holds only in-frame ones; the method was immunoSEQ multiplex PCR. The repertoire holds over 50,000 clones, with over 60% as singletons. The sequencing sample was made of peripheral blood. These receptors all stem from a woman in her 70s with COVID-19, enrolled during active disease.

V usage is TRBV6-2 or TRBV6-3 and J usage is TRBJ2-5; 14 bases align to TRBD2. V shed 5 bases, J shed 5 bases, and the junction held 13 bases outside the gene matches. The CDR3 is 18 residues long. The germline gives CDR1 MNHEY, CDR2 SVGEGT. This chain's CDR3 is CASSAGTSGSPRRETQYF. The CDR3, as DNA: TGTGCCAGCAGTGCCGGGACTAGCGGGAGCCCTCGCCGCGAGACCCAGTACTTC.

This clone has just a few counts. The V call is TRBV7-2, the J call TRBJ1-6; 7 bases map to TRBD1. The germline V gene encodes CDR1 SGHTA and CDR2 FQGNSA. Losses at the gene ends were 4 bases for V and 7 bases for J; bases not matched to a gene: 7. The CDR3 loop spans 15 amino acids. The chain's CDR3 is CASSYREGANSPLHF. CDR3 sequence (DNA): TGTGCCAGCAGCTACCGGGAGGGGGCGAATTCACCCCTCCACTTT.

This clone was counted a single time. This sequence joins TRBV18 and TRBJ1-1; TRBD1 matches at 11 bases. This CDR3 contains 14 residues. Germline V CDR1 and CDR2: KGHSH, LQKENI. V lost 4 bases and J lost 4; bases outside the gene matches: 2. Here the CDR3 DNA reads TGTGCCAGCTCACTGGGGACAGGGGGCACTGAAGCTTTCTTT. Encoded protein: CASSLGTGGTEAFF. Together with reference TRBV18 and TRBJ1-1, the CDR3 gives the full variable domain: NAGVMQNPRHLVRRRGQEARLRCSPMKGHSHVYWYRQLPEEGLKFMVYLQKENIIDESGMPKERFSAEFPKEGPSILRIQQVVRGDSAAYFCASSLGTGGTEAFFGQGTRLTVV.

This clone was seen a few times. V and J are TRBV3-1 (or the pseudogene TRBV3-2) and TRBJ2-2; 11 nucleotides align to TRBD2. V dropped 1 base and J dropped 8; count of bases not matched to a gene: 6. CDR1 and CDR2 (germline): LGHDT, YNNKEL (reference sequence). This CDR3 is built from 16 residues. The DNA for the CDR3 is TGTGCCAGCAGCCAAGCTGGGACTAGCGGCGAAGGGGAGCTGTTTTTT. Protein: CASSQAGTSGEGELFF.